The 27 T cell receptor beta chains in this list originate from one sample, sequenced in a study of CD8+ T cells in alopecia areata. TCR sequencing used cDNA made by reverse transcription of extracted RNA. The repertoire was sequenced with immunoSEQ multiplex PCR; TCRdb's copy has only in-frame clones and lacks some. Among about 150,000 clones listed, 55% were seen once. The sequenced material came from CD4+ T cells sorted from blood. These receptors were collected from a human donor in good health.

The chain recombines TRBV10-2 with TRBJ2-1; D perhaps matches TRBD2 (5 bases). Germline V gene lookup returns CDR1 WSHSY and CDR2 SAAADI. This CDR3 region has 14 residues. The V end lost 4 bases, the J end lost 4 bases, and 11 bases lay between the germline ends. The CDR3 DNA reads TGCGCCAGCAGTGCAGGAGGAAATTACAATGAGCAGTTCTTC. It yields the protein CASSAGGNYNEQFF.

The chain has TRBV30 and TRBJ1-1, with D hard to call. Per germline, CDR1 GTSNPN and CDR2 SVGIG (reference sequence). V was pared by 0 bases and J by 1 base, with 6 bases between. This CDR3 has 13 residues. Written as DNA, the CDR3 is TGTGCCTGGAGTGTACTCCAGAACACTGAAGCTTTCTTT. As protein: CAWSVLQNTEAFF.

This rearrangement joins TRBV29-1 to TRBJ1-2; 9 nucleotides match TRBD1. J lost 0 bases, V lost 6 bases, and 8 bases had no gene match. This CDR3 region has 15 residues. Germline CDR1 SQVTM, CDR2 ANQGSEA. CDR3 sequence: CSVGQGSLSNYGYTF. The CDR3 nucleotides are TGCAGCGTAGGACAGGGGTCCCTTTCTAACTATGGCTACACCTTC.

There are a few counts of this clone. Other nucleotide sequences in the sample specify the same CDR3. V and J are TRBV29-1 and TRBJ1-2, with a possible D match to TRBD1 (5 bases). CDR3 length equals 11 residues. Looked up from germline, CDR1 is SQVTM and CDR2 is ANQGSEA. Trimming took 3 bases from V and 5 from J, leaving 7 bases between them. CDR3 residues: CSVDGGYGYTF. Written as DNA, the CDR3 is TGCAGCGTTGATGGGGGATATGGCTACACCTTC.

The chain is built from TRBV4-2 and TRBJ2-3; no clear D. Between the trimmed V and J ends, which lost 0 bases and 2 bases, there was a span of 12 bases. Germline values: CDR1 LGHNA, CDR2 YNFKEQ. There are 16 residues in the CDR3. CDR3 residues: CASSQDAVRPTDTQYF. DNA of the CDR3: TGTGCCAGCAGCCAAGATGCGGTTCGGCCCACAGATACGCAGTATTTT.

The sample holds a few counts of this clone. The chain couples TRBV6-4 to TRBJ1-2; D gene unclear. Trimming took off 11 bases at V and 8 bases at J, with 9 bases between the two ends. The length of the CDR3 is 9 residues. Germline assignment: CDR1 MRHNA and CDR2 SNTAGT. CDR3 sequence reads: CAGPSGYTF. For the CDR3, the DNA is TGTGCCGGACCCTCAGGCTACACCTTC.

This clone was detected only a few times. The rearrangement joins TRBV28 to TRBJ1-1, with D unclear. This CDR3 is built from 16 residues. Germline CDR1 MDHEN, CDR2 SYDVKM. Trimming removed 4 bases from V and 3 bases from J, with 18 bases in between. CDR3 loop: CASSSSTWARDTEAFF. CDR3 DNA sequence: TGTGCCAGCAGTTCATCGACGTGGGCAAGGGACACTGAAGCTTTCTTT.

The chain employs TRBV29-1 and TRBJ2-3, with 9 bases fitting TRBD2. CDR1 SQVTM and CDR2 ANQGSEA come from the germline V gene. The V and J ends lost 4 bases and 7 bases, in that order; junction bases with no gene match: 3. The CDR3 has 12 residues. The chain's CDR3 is CSVALAGNTQYF. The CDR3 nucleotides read TGCAGCGTTGCCCTAGCGGGAAATACGCAGTATTTT.

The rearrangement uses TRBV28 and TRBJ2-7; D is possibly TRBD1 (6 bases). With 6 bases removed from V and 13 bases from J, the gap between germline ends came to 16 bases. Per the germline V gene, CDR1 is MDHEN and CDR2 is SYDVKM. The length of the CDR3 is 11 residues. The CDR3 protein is CASSPRTELYF. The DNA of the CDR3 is TGTGCCAGCAGCCCCCGGACAGAGCTCTACTTC. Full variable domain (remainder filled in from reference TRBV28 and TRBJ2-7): DVKVTQSSRYLVKRTGEKVFLECVQDMDHENMFWYRQDPGLGLRLIYFSYDVKMKEKGDIPEGYSVSREKKERFSLILESASTNQTSMYLCASSPRTELYFGPGTRLTVT.

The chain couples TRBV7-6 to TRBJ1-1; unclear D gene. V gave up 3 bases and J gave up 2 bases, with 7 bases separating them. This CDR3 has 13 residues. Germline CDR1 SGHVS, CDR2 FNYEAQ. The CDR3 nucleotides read TGTGCCAGCAGCTTGGGCAGTAACACTGAAGCTTTCTTT. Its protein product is CASSLGSNTEAFF.

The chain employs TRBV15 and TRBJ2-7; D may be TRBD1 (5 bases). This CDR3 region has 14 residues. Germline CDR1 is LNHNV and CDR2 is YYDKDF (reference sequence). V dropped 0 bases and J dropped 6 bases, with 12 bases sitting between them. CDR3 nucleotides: TGTGCCACCAGCAGAGAAGTAGGGCAGGGCGAGCAGTACTTC. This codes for CATSREVGQGEQYF.

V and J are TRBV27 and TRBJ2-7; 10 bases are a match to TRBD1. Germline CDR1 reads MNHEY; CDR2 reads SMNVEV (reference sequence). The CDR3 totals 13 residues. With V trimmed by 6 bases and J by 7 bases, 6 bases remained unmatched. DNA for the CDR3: TGTGCCAGCAGGAGACAGGGGGCGGGTGAGCAGTACTTC. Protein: CASRRQGAGEQYF.

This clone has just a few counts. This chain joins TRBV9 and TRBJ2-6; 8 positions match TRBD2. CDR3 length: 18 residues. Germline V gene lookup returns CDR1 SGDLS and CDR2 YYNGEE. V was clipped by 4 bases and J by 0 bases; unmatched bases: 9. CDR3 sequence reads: CASSLSGSRRSGANVLTF. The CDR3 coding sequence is TGTGCCAGCAGCCTCAGCGGGAGTCGTCGCTCTGGGGCCAACGTCCTGACTTTC.

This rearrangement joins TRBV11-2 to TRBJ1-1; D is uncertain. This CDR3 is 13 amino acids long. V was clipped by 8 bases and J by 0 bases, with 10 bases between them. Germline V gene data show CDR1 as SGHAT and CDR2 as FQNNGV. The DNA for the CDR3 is TGTGCCAGCCTTGGGCTCTTGAACACTGAAGCTTTCTTT. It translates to CASLGLLNTEAFF.

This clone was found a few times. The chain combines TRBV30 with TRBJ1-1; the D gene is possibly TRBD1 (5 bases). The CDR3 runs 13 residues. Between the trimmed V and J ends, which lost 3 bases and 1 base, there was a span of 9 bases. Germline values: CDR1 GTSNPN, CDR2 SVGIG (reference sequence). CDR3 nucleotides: TGTGCCTGGAGGCGGGGCGCGAACACTGAAGCTTTCTTT. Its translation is CAWRRGANTEAFF.

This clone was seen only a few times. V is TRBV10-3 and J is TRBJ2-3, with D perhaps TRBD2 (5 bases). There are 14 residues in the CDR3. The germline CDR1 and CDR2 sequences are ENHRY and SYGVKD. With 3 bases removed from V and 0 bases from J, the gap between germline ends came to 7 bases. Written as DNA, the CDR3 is TGTGCCATCAGTGACGGGATTAGCACAGATACGCAGTATTTT. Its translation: CAISDGISTDTQYF.

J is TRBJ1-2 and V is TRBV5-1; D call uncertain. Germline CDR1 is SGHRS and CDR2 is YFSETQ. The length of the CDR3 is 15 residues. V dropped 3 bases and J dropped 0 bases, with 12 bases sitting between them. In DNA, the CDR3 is TGCGCCAGCAGCTCGGCGGGAATCGCTAACTATGGCTACACCTTC. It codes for CASSSAGIANYGYTF.

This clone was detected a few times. The CDR3 here is CASSPRGQHTDTQYF. The CDR3 DNA is TGTGCCAGCAGTCCTCGGGGCCAGCACACAGATACGCAGTATTTT. This chain connects TRBV2 to TRBJ2-3, with D perhaps being TRBD1 or TRBD2 (5 bases each). The germline V and J ends were trimmed by 5 bases and 2 bases, with 14 bases remaining between them. CDR1 is SNHLY and CDR2 is FYNNEI in the germline V gene. The CDR3 consists of 15 residues.

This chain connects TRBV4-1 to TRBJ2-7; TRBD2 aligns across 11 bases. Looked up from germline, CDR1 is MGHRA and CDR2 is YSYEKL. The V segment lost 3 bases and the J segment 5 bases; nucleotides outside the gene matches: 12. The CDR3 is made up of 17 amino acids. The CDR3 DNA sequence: TGCGCCAGCAGCCAGAAGGGGCTAGCGGGAGGCGTAAACGAGCAGTACTTC. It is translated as CASSQKGLAGGVNEQYF.

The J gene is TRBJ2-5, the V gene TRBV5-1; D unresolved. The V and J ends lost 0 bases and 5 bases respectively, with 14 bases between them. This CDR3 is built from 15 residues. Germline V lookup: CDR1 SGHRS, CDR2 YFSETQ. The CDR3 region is CASSLDRASRETQYF. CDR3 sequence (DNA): TGCGCCAGCAGCTTGGACCGGGCCAGCCGGGAGACCCAGTACTTC.

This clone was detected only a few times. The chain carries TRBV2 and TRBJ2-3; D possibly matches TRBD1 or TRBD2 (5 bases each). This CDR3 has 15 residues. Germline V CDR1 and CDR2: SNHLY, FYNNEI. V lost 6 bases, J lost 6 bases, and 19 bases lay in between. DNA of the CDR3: TGTGCCAGCAGCCCAGGAAGGGGAGTGGGGGATACGCAGTATTTT. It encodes CASSPGRGVGDTQYF.

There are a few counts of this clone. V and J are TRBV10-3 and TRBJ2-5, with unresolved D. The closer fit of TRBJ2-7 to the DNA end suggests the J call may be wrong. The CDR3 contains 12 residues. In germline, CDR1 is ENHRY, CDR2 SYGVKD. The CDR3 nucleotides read TGTGCCATCAGTGCGACGCAGCTCGAGCAGTACTTC. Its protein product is CAISATQLEQYF.

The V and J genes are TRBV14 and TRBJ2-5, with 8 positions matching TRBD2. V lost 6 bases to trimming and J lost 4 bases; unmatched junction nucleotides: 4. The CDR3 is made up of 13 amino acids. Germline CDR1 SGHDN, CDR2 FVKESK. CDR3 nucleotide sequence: TGTGCCAGCAGGCGGACTAGCACAGAGACCCAGTACTTC. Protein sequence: CASRRTSTETQYF.

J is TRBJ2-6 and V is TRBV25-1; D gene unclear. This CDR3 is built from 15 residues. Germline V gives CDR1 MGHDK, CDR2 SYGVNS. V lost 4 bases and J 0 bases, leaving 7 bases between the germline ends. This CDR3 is CASSGQSSGANVLTF. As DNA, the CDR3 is TGTGCCAGCAGTGGTCAGAGCTCTGGGGCCAACGTCCTGACTTTC.

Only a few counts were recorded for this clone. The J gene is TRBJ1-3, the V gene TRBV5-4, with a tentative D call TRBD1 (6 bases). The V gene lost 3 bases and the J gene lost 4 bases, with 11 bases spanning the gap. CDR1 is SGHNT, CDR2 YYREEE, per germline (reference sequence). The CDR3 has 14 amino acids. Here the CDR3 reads CASSWGAPGNTIYF. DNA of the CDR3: TGTGCCAGCAGCTGGGGGGCGCCGGGAAACACCATATATTTT.

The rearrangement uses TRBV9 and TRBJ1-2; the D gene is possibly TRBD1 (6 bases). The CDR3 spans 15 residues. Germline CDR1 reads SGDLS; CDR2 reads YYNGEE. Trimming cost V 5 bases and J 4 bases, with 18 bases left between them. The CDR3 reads CASRKGQGLPYGYTF. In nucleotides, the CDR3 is TGTGCCAGCAGGAAGGGGCAGGGGCTTCCCTATGGCTACACCTTC. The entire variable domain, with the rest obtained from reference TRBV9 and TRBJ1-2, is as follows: DSGVTQTPKHLITATGQRVTLRCSPRSGDLSVYWYQQSLDQGLQFLIQYYNGEERAKGNILERFSAQQFPDLHSELNLSSLELGDSALYFCASRKGQGLPYGYTFGSGTRLTVV.

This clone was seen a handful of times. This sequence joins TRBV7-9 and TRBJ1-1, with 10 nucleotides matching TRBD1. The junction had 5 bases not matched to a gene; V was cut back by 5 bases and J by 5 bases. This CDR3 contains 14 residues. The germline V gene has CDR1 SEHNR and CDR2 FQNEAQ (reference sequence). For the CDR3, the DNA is TGTGCCAGCAGCCTGACAGGGGGCAGAACTGAAGCTTTCTTT. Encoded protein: CASSLTGGRTEAFF.